Following are 3 T cell receptor beta chains from one sample sequenced in a study of cytomegalovirus exposure and HLA in healthy donors. In the PCR, 60 Vbeta and 13 Jbeta primers were used. TCRdb's copy holds only in-frame clones and misses some; the assay was immunoSEQ multiplex PCR. The sample records about 140,000 clones, 80% being singletons. Specimen: PBMCs. The receptors here all came from a man over 45 in good health and CMV-seronegative.

Remarks on this clone: In the same sample, other DNA sequences code for this CDR3. In nucleotides, the CDR3 is TGTGCCAGCAGCCCCGGGACAGGATCCTACGAGCAGTACTTC. This translates into CASSPGTGSYEQYF. The chain employs TRBV6-5 and TRBJ2-7; 8 bases fit TRBD1. V was clipped by 6 bases and J by 1 base; unmatched bases: 5. The CDR3 loop spans 14 amino acids. Germline CDR1 and CDR2: MNHEY and SVGAGI.

This clone has more than one count but fewer than ten. The chain employs TRBV6-5 and TRBJ2-2, with D possibly TRBD1 on 6 matching bases. This CDR3 is 14 amino acids long. Germline V lookup: CDR1 MNHEY, CDR2 SVGAGI. V dropped 1 base and J dropped 5 bases, with 8 bases sitting between them. CDR3 sequence reads: CASSYLTGTGELFF. The CDR3, as DNA: TGTGCCAGCAGTTACTTAACAGGGACCGGGGAGCTGTTTTTT.

This clone has more than one count but fewer than ten. The rearrangement joins TRBV5-1 to TRBJ2-6; D is unresolved. Germline values: CDR1 SGHRS, CDR2 YFSETQ. V dropped 1 base and J dropped 1 base, with 6 bases sitting between them. CDR3 length: 15 residues. The CDR3 DNA reads TGCGCCAGCAGCTTGTCGGGTTCTGGGGCCAACGTCCTGACTTTC. As protein: CASSLSGSGANVLTF.